The sequence of this TCR beta chain was determined in a study of T cells after yellow fever vaccination. Study-level results: On re-exposure, the response was weaker but peaked faster, at day 5 versus 15.

For TCR, cDNA came from 5'RACE template switching, which added a universal primer site and UMIs. TCRdb fed the 5' RACE reads into MiXCR, producing one record per CDR3 protein. The sample has a few hundred thousand distinct CDR3 sequences, approximately 3.5% seen once. At least ten counts were recorded for this clonotype. Its specificity is not known. The germline V gene encodes CDR1 SQVTM and CDR2 ANQGSEA. This CDR3 has 14 amino acids. V trimming: 4 bases; J trimming: 3 bases; junction bases outside the gene matches: 3. The receptor comes from a man aged 18 to 29 who received the YFV17D yellow fever vaccine. The chain combines TRBV29-1 with TRBJ2-1; 10 positions match TRBD1. The sequenced sample was PBMCs, obtained 15 days after the yellow fever booster vaccination. This chain's CDR3 is CSVGDRGYYNEQFF. CDR3 coding DNA: TGCAGCGTTGGGGACAGGGGATACTACAATGAGCAGTTCTTC.